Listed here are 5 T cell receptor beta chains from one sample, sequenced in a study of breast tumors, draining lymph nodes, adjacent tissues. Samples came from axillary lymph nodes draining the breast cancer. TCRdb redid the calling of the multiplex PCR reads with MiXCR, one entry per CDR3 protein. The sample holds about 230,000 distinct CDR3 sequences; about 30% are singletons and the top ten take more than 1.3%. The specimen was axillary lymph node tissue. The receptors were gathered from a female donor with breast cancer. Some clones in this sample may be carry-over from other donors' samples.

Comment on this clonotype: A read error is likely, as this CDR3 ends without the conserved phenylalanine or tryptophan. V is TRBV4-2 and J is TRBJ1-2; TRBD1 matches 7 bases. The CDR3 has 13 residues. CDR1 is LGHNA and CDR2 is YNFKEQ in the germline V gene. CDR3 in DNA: TGTGCCTGCAGCCACGAGGGGGCAGGTGGCTACACCCTC. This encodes CACSHEGAGGYTL.

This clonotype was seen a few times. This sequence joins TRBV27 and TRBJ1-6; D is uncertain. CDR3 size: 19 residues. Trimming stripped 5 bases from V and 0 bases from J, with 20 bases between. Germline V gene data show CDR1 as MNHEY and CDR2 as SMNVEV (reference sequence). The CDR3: CASSPLLFAASSYNSPLHF. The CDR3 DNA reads TGTGCCAGCAGTCCTCTCCTTTTCGCAGCCAGCTCCTATAATTCACCCCTCCACTTT.

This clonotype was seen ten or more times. The CDR3 nucleotides are TGTGCCAGCAGAAAGGGACAGGGCGCCTACGAGCAGTACTTC. It encodes CASRKGQGAYEQYF. J is TRBJ2-7 and V is TRBV7-9; TRBD1 matches at 9 bases. In germline, CDR1 is SEHNR, CDR2 FQNEAQ (reference sequence). V trimming: 6 bases; J trimming: 2 bases; junction bases outside the gene matches: 5. The CDR3 is made up of 14 amino acids.

The CDR3 DNA reads as TGCAGTGCCGGGACAGGAGCCTACGAGCAGTACTTC. Protein product: CSAGTGAYEQYF. V and J are TRBV20-1 and TRBJ2-7, with 8 bases lining up with TRBD1. With V trimmed by 6 bases and J by 2 bases, 3 bases remained unmatched. CDR1 and CDR2 (germline): DFQATT, SNEGSKA (reference sequence). CDR3 length equals 12 residues.

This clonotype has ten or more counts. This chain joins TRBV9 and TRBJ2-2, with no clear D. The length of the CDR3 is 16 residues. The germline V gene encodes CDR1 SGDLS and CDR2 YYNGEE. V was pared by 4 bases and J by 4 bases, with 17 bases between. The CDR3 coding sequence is TGTGCCAGCAGCCCTGTTCACCAGGTGGTCACCGGGGAGCTGTTTTTT. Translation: CASSPVHQVVTGELFF.